The rows below give T cell receptor beta chains drawn from one sample of a study of T cell changes during pregnancy in multiple sclerosis. Some clones are missing from TCRdb's copy, which holds only in-frame ones; the method was immunoSEQ multiplex PCR. The table has about 80,000 clones, under 95% seen once; the top ten hold 2.5% to 3%. The sequenced sample was peripheral blood, obtained before pregnancy. The receptors originated from a female donor with multiple sclerosis, enrolled in a pregnancy study. The CDR3 runs from the conserved cysteine through the conserved F or W. Each record gives: J gene, clone size, D gene, V gene, CDR3 protein, CDR3 DNA. The D gene is left open where the match is weak. The size of a clone is reported for some rows only, either as once, few or many, or as a class for expanded clones.

j_gene: TRBJ2-2; abundance: once; d_gene: -; v_gene: TRBV19; CDR3aa: CASSIIFGGSHGELFF; CDR3nt: TGTGCCAGTAGTATTATCTTTGGGGGCAGTCACGGGGAGCTGTTTTTT
j_gene: TRBJ1-2; abundance: -; d_gene: TRBD1; v_gene: TRBV18; CDR3aa: CASSQGTVANYGYTF; CDR3nt: TGTGCCAGCTCACAAGGGACAGTAGCTAACTATGGCTACACCTTC
j_gene: TRBJ2-2; abundance: -; d_gene: TRBD1; v_gene: TRBV5-1; CDR3aa: CASSLWGTGSNTGELFF; CDR3nt: TGCGCCAGCAGTCTTTGGGGGACAGGGTCGAACACCGGGGAGCTGTTTTTT
j_gene: TRBJ1-1; abundance: -; d_gene: -; v_gene: TRBV6-1; CDR3aa: CASSEDRGYPNTEAFF; CDR3nt: TGTGCCAGCAGTGAAGACAGAGGGTACCCGAACACTGAAGCTTTCTTT
j_gene: TRBJ2-7; abundance: -; d_gene: -; v_gene: TRBV6-1; CDR3aa: CATTSLEQYF; CDR3nt: TGTGCCACCACTAGTCTCGAGCAGTACTTC
j_gene: TRBJ2-7; abundance: -; d_gene: TRBD1; v_gene: TRBV27; CDR3aa: CASSYPGQGSYEQYF; CDR3nt: TGTGCCAGCAGTTATCCGGGACAGGGCTCCTACGAGCAGTACTTC
j_gene: TRBJ2-7; abundance: -; d_gene: TRBD2; v_gene: TRBV6-5; CDR3aa: CASSYSLAGTYEQYF; CDR3nt: TGTGCCAGCAGTTACTCACTAGCGGGCACCTACGAGCAGTACTTC
j_gene: TRBJ2-7; abundance: -; d_gene: -; v_gene: TRBV5-4; CDR3aa: CASSPEAGRAYEQYF; CDR3nt: TGTGCCAGCAGCCCAGAGGCGGGACGAGCCTACGAGCAGTACTTC
j_gene: TRBJ1-5; abundance: -; d_gene: -; v_gene: TRBV28; CDR3aa: CASSLPPPGQKLSNQPQHF; CDR3nt: TGTGCCAGCAGTTTACCCCCCCCAGGGCAGAAACTTAGCAATCAGCCCCAGCATTTT
j_gene: TRBJ2-5; abundance: -; d_gene: -; v_gene: TRBV7-9; CDR3aa: CASRLDPIMTQYF; CDR3nt: TGTGCCAGCAGGTTAGACCCTATAATGACCCAGTACTTC
j_gene: TRBJ2-5; abundance: -; d_gene: TRBD1; v_gene: TRBV19; CDR3aa: CASSVSQGNQETQYF; CDR3nt: TGTGCCAGTAGTGTCTCACAGGGGAACCAAGAGACCCAGTACTTC
j_gene: TRBJ2-7; abundance: -; d_gene: TRBD1; v_gene: TRBV6-6; CDR3aa: CASIPQPGGNEQYF; CDR3nt: TGTGCCAGCATCCCACAGCCAGGGGGTAACGAGCAGTACTTC
j_gene: TRBJ2-1; abundance: once; d_gene: TRBD1; v_gene: TRBV28; CDR3aa: CASSFEDRVHEQFF; CDR3nt: TGTGCCAGCAGTTTTGAGGACAGGGTGCATGAGCAGTTCTTC
j_gene: TRBJ2-3; abundance: -; d_gene: -; v_gene: TRBV18; CDR3aa: CASSPQGDTQYF; CDR3nt: TGTGCCAGCTCACCACAGGGGGATACGCAGTATTTT
j_gene: TRBJ2-1; abundance: -; d_gene: TRBD2; v_gene: TRBV5-4; CDR3aa: CASSLGKGLAGPAPYNEQFF; CDR3nt: TGTGCCAGCAGCTTGGGAAAGGGACTAGCGGGACCCGCCCCGTACAATGAGCAGTTCTTC
j_gene: TRBJ1-1; abundance: once; d_gene: TRBD1; v_gene: TRBV6-5; CDR3aa: CASSADRGTEAFF; CDR3nt: TGTGCCAGCAGCGCCGACAGGGGCACTGAAGCTTTCTTT
j_gene: TRBJ2-3; abundance: -; d_gene: TRBD2; v_gene: TRBV6-1; CDR3aa: CASSAAGTSGRAGTDTQYF; CDR3nt: TGTGCCAGCAGTGCAGCCGGGACTAGCGGGAGGGCGGGGACAGATACGCAGTATTTT
j_gene: TRBJ1-2; abundance: -; d_gene: -; v_gene: TRBV5-8; CDR3aa: CASSLDRNYGYTF; CDR3nt: TGTGCCAGCAGCTTGGACAGGAACTATGGCTACACCTTC
j_gene: TRBJ2-1; abundance: -; d_gene: TRBD2; v_gene: TRBV27; CDR3aa: CASSITSGSYNEQFF; CDR3nt: TGTGCCAGCAGTATAACTAGCGGGAGTTACAATGAGCAGTTCTTC
j_gene: TRBJ1-2; abundance: -; d_gene: TRBD1; v_gene: TRBV27; CDR3aa: CASRAGTGDGYTF; CDR3nt: TGTGCCAGCAGAGCCGGGACAGGGGATGGCTACACCTTC
j_gene: TRBJ2-1; abundance: -; d_gene: TRBD2; v_gene: TRBV2; CDR3aa: CASSGMSGMNEQFF; CDR3nt: TGTGCCAGCAGCGGTATGAGCGGGATGAATGAGCAGTTCTTC
j_gene: TRBJ1-4; abundance: -; d_gene: TRBD1; v_gene: TRBV29-1; CDR3aa: CSVGGGNEKLFF; CDR3nt: TGCAGCGTTGGAGGGGGCAATGAAAAACTGTTTTTT
j_gene: TRBJ1-2; abundance: few; d_gene: -; v_gene: TRBV14; CDR3aa: CASSQFRLGRGDYGYTF; CDR3nt: TGTGCCAGCAGCCAGTTCCGGTTGGGCAGGGGAGACTATGGCTACACCTTC
j_gene: TRBJ1-1; abundance: -; d_gene: -; v_gene: TRBV9; CDR3aa: CASSAGPQGLPEGRAFF; CDR3nt: TGTGCCAGCAGCGCCGGGCCGCAGGGCCTCCCCGAAGGTAGAGCTTTCTTT
j_gene: TRBJ2-2; abundance: -; d_gene: TRBD2; v_gene: TRBV7-2; CDR3aa: CASSLGPLRLAGLAGELFF; CDR3nt: TGTGCCAGCAGCTTAGGTCCTTTGCGGCTAGCGGGATTGGCCGGGGAGCTGTTTTTT
j_gene: TRBJ2-7; abundance: -; d_gene: TRBD2; v_gene: TRBV2; CDR3aa: CASRPSGRPYEQYF; CDR3nt: TGTGCCAGCCGCCCTAGCGGGAGACCCTACGAGCAGTACTTC
j_gene: TRBJ2-7; abundance: -; d_gene: -; v_gene: TRBV6-5; CDR3aa: CASSSWIRGTHEQYF; CDR3nt: TGTGCCAGCAGTTCCTGGATACGGGGTACCCACGAGCAGTACTTC
j_gene: TRBJ1-2; abundance: -; d_gene: TRBD1; v_gene: TRBV28; CDR3aa: CASRRQGADGYTF; CDR3nt: TGTGCCAGCAGACGACAGGGGGCGGATGGCTACACCTTC
j_gene: TRBJ2-7; abundance: -; d_gene: -; v_gene: TRBV6-1; CDR3aa: CASPRDTQSSEQYF; CDR3nt: TGTGCCAGTCCTCGGGACACCCAAAGTAGCGAGCAGTACTTC
j_gene: TRBJ1-2; abundance: -; d_gene: TRBD1; v_gene: TRBV19; CDR3aa: CASRETGDYGYTF; CDR3nt: TGTGCCAGTAGGGAGACAGGGGACTATGGCTACACCTTC
j_gene: TRBJ2-1; abundance: -; d_gene: TRBD2; v_gene: TRBV7-6; CDR3aa: CASSLWLAGDNEQFF; CDR3nt: TGTGCCAGCAGCTTATGGCTAGCGGGGGACAATGAGCAGTTCTTC
j_gene: TRBJ1-2; abundance: -; d_gene: TRBD1; v_gene: TRBV27; CDR3aa: CASSLGQGAVNYGYTF; CDR3nt: TGTGCCAGCAGTTTGGGACAGGGGGCGGTAAACTATGGCTACACCTTC
j_gene: TRBJ2-3; abundance: -; d_gene: -; v_gene: TRBV15; CDR3aa: CATSRDRAADTQYF; CDR3nt: TGTGCCACCAGCAGAGACAGGGCGGCAGATACGCAGTATTTT
j_gene: TRBJ1-2; abundance: -; d_gene: -; v_gene: TRBV7-9; CDR3aa: CASSFSSVNYGYTF; CDR3nt: TGTGCCAGCAGCTTTTCGTCGGTTAACTATGGCTACACCTTC
j_gene: TRBJ1-2; abundance: -; d_gene: -; v_gene: TRBV5-1; CDR3aa: CASSLDGEDGYTF; CDR3nt: TGCGCCAGCAGCTTGGACGGGGAGGATGGCTACACCTTC
j_gene: TRBJ2-2; abundance: -; d_gene: -; v_gene: TRBV6-4; CDR3aa: CASSDEGDAGELFF; CDR3nt: TGTGCCAGCAGTGACGAGGGTGACGCCGGGGAGCTGTTTTTT
j_gene: TRBJ2-2; abundance: -; d_gene: -; v_gene: TRBV6-5; CDR3aa: CASSYQTLSGELFF; CDR3nt: TGTGCCAGCAGTTACCAGACTCTAAGCGGGGAGCTGTTTTTT
j_gene: TRBJ2-5; abundance: few; d_gene: TRBD2; v_gene: TRBV11-3; CDR3aa: CASSPGSLAGGAGRETQYF; CDR3nt: TGTGCCAGCAGCCCAGGTAGTCTAGCGGGAGGCGCCGGCAGAGAGACCCAGTACTTC
j_gene: TRBJ1-5; abundance: -; d_gene: -; v_gene: TRBV6-5; CDR3aa: CASSPTGNQPQHF; CDR3nt: TGTGCCAGCAGTCCGACAGGTAATCAGCCCCAGCATTTT
j_gene: TRBJ2-1; abundance: -; d_gene: -; v_gene: TRBV27; CDR3aa: CASSLGWMGYNEQFF; CDR3nt: TGTGCCAGCAGTCTAGGATGGATGGGCTACAATGAGCAGTTCTTC
j_gene: TRBJ1-5; abundance: few; d_gene: -; v_gene: TRBV4-1; CDR3aa: CASSQPGGRSNQPQHF; CDR3nt: TGCGCCAGCAGCCAGCCTGGGGGCAGGAGCAATCAGCCCCAGCATTTT
j_gene: TRBJ2-2; abundance: -; d_gene: -; v_gene: TRBV27; CDR3aa: CASSATALSNTGELFF; CDR3nt: TGTGCCAGCAGTGCGACAGCGCTTTCGAACACCGGGGAGCTGTTTTTT
j_gene: TRBJ1-1; abundance: -; d_gene: -; v_gene: TRBV25-1; CDR3aa: CASSETRGKNTEAFF; CDR3nt: TGTGCCAGCAGTGAAACGAGGGGGAAAAACACTGAAGCTTTCTTT
j_gene: TRBJ2-3; abundance: -; d_gene: TRBD2; v_gene: TRBV5-1; CDR3aa: CASSRPSGRAPASTDTQYF; CDR3nt: TGCGCCAGCAGTCGCCCTAGCGGGAGGGCCCCGGCTAGCACAGATACGCAGTATTTT
j_gene: TRBJ2-5; abundance: -; d_gene: TRBD1; v_gene: TRBV7-7; CDR3aa: CASSQDRVGETQYF; CDR3nt: TGTGCTAGCAGCCAGGACAGGGTAGGGGAGACCCAGTACTTC
j_gene: TRBJ2-7; abundance: once; d_gene: TRBD1; v_gene: TRBV2; CDR3aa: CASTPGGGEQYF; CDR3nt: TGTGCCAGCACCCCAGGGGGCGGCGAGCAGTACTTC
j_gene: TRBJ2-2; abundance: few; d_gene: -; v_gene: TRBV6-1; CDR3aa: CASTLEPGELFF; CDR3nt: TGTGCCAGCACGTTAGAGCCCGGGGAGCTGTTTTTT